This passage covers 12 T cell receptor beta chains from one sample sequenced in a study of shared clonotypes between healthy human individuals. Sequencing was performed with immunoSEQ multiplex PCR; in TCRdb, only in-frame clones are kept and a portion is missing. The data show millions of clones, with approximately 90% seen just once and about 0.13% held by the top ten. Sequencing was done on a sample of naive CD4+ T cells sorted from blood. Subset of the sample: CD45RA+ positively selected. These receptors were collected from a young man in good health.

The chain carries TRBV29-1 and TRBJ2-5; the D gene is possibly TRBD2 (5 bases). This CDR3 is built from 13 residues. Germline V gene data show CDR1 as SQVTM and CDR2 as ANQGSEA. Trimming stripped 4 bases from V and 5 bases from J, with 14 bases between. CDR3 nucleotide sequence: TGCAGCGTTGTAGGACTCTTAGGGGAGACCCAGTACTTC. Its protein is CSVVGLLGETQYF. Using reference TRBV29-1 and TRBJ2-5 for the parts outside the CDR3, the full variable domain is SAVISQKPSRDICQRGTSLTIQCQVDSQVTMMFWYRQQPGQSLTLIATANQGSEATYESGFVIDKFPISRPNLTFSTLTVSNMSPEDSSIYLCSVVGLLGETQYFGPGTRLLVL.

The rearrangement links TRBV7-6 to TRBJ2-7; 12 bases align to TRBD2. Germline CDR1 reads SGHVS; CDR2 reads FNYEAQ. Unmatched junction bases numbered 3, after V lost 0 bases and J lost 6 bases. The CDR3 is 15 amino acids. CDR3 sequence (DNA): TGTGCCAGCAGCTTAGCTGCGACTAGCGGGGGCGAGCAGTACTTC. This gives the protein CASSLAATSGGEQYF.

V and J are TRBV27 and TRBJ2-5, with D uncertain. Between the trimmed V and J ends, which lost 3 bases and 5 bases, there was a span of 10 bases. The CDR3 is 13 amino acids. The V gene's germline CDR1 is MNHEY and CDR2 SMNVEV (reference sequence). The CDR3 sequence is CASSFRSRETQYF. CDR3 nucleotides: TGTGCCAGCAGTTTTCGTAGCAGGGAGACCCAGTACTTC.

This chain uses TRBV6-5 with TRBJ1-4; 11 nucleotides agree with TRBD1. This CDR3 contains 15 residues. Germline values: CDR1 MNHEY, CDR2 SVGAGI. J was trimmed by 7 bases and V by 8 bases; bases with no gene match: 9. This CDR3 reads CASRDRGIRSEKLFF. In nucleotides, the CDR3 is TGTGCCAGCCGGGACAGGGGGATCAGAAGTGAAAAACTGTTTTTT.

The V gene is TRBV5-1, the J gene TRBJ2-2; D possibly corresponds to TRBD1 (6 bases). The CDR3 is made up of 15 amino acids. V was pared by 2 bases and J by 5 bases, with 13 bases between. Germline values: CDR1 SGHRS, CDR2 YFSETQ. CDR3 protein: CASSFGRGRTGELFF. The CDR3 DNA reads TGCGCCAGCAGCTTCGGCAGGGGACGGACCGGGGAGCTGTTTTTT. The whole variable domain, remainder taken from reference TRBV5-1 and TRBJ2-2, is KAGVTQTPRYLIKTRGQQVTLSCSPISGHRSVSWYQQTPGQGLQFLFEYFSETQRNKGNFPGRFSGRQFSNSRSEMNVSTLELGDSALYLCASSFGRGRTGELFFGEGSRLTVL.

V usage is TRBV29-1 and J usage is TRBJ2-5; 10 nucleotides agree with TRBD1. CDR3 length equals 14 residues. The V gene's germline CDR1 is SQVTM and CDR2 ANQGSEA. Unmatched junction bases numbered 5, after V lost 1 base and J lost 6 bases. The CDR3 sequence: CSVEARTGGKTQYF. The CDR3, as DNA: TGCAGCGTTGAAGCACGGACAGGGGGAAAGACCCAGTACTTC. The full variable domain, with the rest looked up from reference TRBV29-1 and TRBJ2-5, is SAVISQKPSRDICQRGTSLTIQCQVDSQVTMMFWYRQQPGQSLTLIATANQGSEATYESGFVIDKFPISRPNLTFSTLTVSNMSPEDSSIYLCSVEARTGGKTQYFGPGTRLLVL.

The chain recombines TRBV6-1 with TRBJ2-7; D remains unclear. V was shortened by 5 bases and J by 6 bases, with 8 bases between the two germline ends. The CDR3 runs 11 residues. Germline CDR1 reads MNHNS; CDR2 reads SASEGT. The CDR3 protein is CASSWSAEQYF. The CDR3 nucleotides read TGTGCCAGCAGTTGGTCGGCCGAGCAGTACTTC.

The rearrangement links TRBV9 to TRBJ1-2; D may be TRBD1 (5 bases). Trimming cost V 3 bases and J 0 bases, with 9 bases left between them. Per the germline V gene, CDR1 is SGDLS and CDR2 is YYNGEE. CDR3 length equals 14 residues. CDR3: CASSADSSNYGYTF. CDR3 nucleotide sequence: TGTGCCAGCAGCGCAGACAGTTCTAACTATGGCTACACCTTC.

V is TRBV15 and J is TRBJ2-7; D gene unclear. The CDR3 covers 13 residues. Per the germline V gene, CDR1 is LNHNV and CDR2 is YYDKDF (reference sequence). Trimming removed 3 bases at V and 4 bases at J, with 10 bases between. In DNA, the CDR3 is TGTGCCACCAGCAGGGCTATGCTGTACGAGCAGTACTTC. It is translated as CATSRAMLYEQYF. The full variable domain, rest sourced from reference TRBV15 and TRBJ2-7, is DAMVIQNPRYQVTQFGKPVTLSCSQTLNHNVMYWYQQKSSQAPKLLFHYYDKDFNNEADTPDNFQSRRPNTSFCFLDIRSPGLGDTAMYLCATSRAMLYEQYFGPGTRLTVT.

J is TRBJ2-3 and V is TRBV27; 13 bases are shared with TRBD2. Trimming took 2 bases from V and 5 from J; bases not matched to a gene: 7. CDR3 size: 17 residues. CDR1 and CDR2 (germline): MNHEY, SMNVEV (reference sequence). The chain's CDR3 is CASSLRSGLAGLDTQYF. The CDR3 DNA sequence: TGTGCCAGCAGTTTAAGATCGGGACTAGCGGGACTAGATACGCAGTATTTT.

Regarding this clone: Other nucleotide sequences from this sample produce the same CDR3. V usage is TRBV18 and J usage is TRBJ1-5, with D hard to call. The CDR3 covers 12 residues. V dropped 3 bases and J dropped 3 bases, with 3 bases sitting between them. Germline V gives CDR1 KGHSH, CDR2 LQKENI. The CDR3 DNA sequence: TGTGCCAGCTCACCGGCCAATCAGCCCCAGCATTTT. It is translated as CASSPANQPQHF.

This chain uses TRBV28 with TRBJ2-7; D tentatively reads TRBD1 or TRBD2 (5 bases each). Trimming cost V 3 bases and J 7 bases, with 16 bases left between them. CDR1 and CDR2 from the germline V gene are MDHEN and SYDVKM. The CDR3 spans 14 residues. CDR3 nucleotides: TGTGCCAGCAGTTTCTTGGAGTTTGGGGGAGAGCAGTACTTC. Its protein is CASSFLEFGGEQYF.